Below, one T cell receptor (beta chain) is given with its context. The CDR3 sequence is 16 residues long. RNA totalling roughly 0.45 to 1 ug underwent reverse transcription with random hexamers. Coverage of TCR beta CDR3 amplification by immunoSEQ multiplex PCR extended to 54 Vbeta and 13 Jbeta. TCRdb called the immunoSEQ multiplex PCR reads again in MiXCR, with one record for every CDR3 protein. Of tens of thousands of distinct CDR3 sequences in the sample, roughly 93% were seen once. The record originates from a study of CD8 T cells in Susac syndrome. The wider study: Intravenous immunoglobulin alone or corticosteroids were being given to patients with Susac syndrome at blood draw, unless they were therapy-naive.

The authors negatively isolated CD8+ and CD4+ T cells and FACS-enriched TEMRA cells. This TCR came from a human donor with Susac syndrome. Sequencing input: CD4+ T cells from PBMCs. V gene TRBV21-1 combines with J gene TRBJ1-1; the D segment call TRBD1 is taken from the table without a DNA check. TRBV21-1 represents a pseudogene. DNA of the CDR3: TGTGCCAGCAGACTCCGGGACACCCATGGAGGGGCTGAAGCTTTCTTT. Its translation is CASRLRDTHGGAEAFF.